The 6 T cell receptor beta chains reported below all come from one sample, sequenced in a study of beta chain features in type 1 diabetes. Expressed TCRB transcripts were sequenced because the isolated RNA had all been reverse transcribed beforehand. TCRdb keeps only in-frame clones here, not all; method: immunoSEQ multiplex PCR. The data show some 250,000 clones, 14% seen once. Study results and caveats: Among patients with Type 1 diabetes, TCRB CDR3s were moderately but significantly shorter in every one of the four CD4+ subsets.

What these receptors recognize is not known. The sequenced sample consisted of naive CD4+ T cells from blood. These receptors all come from a man under 40 with type 1 diabetes.

This clone occurred a few times. The chain is built from TRBV4-1 and TRBJ2-3; 8 nucleotides agree with TRBD1. The V segment lost 0 bases and the J segment 5 bases; nucleotides outside the gene matches: 22. The CDR3 runs to 21 residues. In germline, CDR1 is MGHRA, CDR2 YSYEKL. CDR3 DNA: TGCGCCAGCAGCCAAGATCCCATCAGGGGGCGCCTCCCCTCCACGAGAGATACGCAGTATTTT. Its translation: CASSQDPIRGRLPSTRDTQYF.

The chain uses TRBV4-2 and TRBJ1-2, with TRBD1 matching over 8 bases. This CDR3 has 13 residues. CDR1 and CDR2 (germline): LGHNA, YNFKEQ. V trimming: 5 bases; J trimming: 7 bases; junction bases outside the gene matches: 6. CDR3 amino acids: CASSFQGASGYTF. The DNA of the CDR3 is TGTGCCAGCAGCTTCCAGGGGGCGAGTGGCTACACCTTC.

The rearrangement links TRBV4-2 to TRBJ2-3, with TRBD2 matching over 7 bases. The germline V gene has CDR1 LGHNA and CDR2 YNFKEQ. CDR3 length: 16 residues. V gave up 1 base and J gave up 1 base; unmatched junction bases: 5. In DNA form, the CDR3 reads TGTGCCAGCAGCCAAGCGTTGGCGGGGGGCACAGATACGCAGTATTTT. The encoded protein is CASSQALAGGTDTQYF.

The V and J genes are TRBV7-2 and TRBJ2-5; TRBD1 matches at 8 bases. Germline V gives CDR1 SGHTA, CDR2 FQGNSA. J gave up 7 bases and V 2 bases, and 3 bases lay outside the gene matches. This CDR3 has 13 amino acids. The CDR3 coding sequence is TGTGCCAGCAGCTTACAGGGGGCCAGGACCCAGTACTTC. This sequence encodes CASSLQGARTQYF. Drawing the rest from reference TRBV7-2 and TRBJ2-5, the complete variable domain is GAGVSQSPSNKVTEKGKDVELRCDPISGHTALYWYRQSLGQGLEFLIYFQGNSAPDKSGLPSDRFSAERTGGSVSTLTIQRTQQEDSAVYLCASSLQGARTQYFGPGTRLLVL.

There are a few counts of this clone. The gene calls are TRBV7-2 and TRBJ2-3; D is undetermined. Trimming cost V 2 bases and J 4 bases, with 4 bases left between them. Per the germline V gene, CDR1 is SGHTA and CDR2 is FQGNSA. The CDR3 is 12 residues long. The CDR3 spells CASSLFADTQYF. The CDR3 nucleotides are TGTGCCAGCAGCTTATTCGCAGATACGCAGTATTTT.

V is TRBV13 and J is TRBJ2-7; D call uncertain. Germline CDR1 and CDR2: PRHDT and FYEKMQ (reference sequence). V was trimmed by 1 base and J by 3 bases, leaving 7 bases between them. CDR3 length equals 13 residues. The CDR3 bases are TGTGCCAGCAGCTTAGATCGGAGCTACGAGCAGTACTTC. As protein: CASSLDRSYEQYF.